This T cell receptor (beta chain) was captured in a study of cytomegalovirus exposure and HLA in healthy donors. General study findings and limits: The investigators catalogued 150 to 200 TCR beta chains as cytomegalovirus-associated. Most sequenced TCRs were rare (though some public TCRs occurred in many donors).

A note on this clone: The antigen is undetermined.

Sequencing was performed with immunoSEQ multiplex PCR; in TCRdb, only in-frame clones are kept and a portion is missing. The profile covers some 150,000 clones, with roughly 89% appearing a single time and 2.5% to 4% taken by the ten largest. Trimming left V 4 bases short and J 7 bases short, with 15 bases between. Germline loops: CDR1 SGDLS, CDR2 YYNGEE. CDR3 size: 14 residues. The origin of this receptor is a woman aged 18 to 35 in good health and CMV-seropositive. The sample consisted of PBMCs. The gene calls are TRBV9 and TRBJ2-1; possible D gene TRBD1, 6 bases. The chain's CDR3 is CASSSGEWVNEQFF. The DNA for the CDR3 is TGTGCCAGCAGCTCAGGGGAGTGGGTAAATGAGCAGTTCTTC.